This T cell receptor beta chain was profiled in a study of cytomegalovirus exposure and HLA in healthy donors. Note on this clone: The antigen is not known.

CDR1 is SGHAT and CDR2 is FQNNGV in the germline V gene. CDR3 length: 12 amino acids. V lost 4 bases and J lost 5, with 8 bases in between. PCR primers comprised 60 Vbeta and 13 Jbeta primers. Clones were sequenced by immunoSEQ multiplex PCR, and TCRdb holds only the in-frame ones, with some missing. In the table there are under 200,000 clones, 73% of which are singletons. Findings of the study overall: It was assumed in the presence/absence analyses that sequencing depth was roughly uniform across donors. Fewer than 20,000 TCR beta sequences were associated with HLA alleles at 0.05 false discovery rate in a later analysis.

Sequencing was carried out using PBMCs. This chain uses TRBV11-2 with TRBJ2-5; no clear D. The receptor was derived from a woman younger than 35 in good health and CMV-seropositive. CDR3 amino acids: CASSSRLETQYF. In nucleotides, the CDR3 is TGTGCCAGCAGCTCCCGTCTGGAGACCCAGTACTTC.